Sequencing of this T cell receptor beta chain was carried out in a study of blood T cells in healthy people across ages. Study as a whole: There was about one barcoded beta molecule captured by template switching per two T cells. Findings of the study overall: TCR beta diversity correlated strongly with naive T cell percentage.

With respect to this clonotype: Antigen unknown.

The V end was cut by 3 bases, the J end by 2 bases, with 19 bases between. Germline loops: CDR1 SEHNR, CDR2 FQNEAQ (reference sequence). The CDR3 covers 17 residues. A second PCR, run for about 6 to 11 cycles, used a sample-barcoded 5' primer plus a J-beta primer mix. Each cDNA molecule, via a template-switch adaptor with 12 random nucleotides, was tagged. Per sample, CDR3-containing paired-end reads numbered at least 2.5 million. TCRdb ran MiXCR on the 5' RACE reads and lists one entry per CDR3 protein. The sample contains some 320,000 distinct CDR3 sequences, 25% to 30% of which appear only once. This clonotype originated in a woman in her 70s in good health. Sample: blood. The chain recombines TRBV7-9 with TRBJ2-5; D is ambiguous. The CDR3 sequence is CASSFGSPSGPQETQYF. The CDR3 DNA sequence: TGTGCCAGCAGCTTCGGTAGCCCCTCGGGTCCACAAGAGACCCAGTACTTC.